This TCR beta chain is drawn from a study of somatic mutations in cytotoxic T cells in rheumatoid arthritis. The CDR3 spans 12 residues. In germline, CDR1 is GTSNPN, CDR2 SVGIG (reference sequence). Profiled with immunoSEQ multiplex PCR; TCRdb holds only in-frame clones, not every one. This table holds 10,000 or so clones, 81% found once. This TCR was recovered from a woman aged 45 to 65 in good health. The V call is TRBV30, the J call TRBJ1-3; tentative D call: TRBD1 (6 bases). The material sequenced was CD8+ T cells sorted from blood. The CDR3 loop is CTIRGDGNTIYF. The DNA for the CDR3 is TGTACGATCAGGGGTGATGGAAACACCATATATTTT. The variable domain in full, with the rest retrieved from reference TRBV30 and TRBJ1-3, is SQTIHQWPATLVQPVGSPLSLECTVEGTSNPNLYWYRQAAGRGLQLLFYSVGIGQISSEVPQNLSASRPQDRQFILSSKKLLLSDSGFYLCTIRGDGNTIYFGEGSWLTVV.